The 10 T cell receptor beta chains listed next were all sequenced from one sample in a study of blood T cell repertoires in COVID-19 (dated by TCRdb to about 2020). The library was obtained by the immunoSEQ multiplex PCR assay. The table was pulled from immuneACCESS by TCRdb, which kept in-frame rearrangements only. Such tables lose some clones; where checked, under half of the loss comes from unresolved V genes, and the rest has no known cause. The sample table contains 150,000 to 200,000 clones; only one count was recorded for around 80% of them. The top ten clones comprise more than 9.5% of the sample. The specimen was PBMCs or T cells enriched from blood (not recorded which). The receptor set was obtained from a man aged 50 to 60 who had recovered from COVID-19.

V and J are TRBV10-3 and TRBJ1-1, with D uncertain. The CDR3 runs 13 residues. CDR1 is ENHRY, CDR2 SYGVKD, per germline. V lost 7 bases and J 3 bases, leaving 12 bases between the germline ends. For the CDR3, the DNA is TGTGCCATCACCGGCAGCCAGGACACTGAAGCTTTCTTT. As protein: CAITGSQDTEAFF.

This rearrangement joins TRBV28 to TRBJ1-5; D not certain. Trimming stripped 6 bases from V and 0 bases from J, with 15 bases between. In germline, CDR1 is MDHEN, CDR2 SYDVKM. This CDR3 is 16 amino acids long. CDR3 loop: CASRYAAAYSNQPQHF. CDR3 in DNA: TGTGCCAGCAGGTACGCGGCGGCCTATAGCAATCAGCCCCAGCATTTT.

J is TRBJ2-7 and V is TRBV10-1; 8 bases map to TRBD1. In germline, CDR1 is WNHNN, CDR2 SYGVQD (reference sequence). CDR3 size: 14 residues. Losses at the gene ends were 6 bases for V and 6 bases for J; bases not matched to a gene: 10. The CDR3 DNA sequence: TGCGCCAGCAGGCCGGGACAGGCGTCAACCGAGCAGTACTTC. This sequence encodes CASRPGQASTEQYF.

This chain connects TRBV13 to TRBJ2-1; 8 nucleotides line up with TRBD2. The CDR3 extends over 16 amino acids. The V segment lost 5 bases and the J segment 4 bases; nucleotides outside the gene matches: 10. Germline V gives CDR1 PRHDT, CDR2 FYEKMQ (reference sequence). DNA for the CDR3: TGTGCCAGCAGCCCCGGGGGTAGCGGGATTTACAATGAGCAGTTCTTC. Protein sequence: CASSPGGSGIYNEQFF.

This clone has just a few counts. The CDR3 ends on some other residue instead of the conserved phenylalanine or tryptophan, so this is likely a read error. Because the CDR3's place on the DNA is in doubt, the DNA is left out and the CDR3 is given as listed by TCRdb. The CDR3 here is CAWSLRSV. The gene calls are TRBV30 and TRBJ2-3; the table's D call of TRBD2 was not tested on the DNA. The CDR3 spans 8 amino acids, including both terminal residues. Germline CDR1 is GTSNPN and CDR2 is SVGIG (reference sequence).

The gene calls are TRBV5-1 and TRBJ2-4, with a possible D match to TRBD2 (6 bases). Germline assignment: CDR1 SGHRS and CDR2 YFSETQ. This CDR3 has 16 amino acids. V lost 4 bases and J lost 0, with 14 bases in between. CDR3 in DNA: TGCGCCAGCAGCCCCAGGACGCGGGGAGCCAAAAACATTCAGTACTTC. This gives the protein CASSPRTRGAKNIQYF.

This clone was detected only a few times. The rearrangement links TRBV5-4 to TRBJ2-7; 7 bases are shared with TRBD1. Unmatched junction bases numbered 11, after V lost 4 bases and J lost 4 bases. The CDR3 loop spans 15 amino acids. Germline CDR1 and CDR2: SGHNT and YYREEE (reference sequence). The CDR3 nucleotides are TGTGCCAGCAGCGGGGAAAGACAGGGCGGATACGAGCAGTACTTC. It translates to CASSGERQGGYEQYF.

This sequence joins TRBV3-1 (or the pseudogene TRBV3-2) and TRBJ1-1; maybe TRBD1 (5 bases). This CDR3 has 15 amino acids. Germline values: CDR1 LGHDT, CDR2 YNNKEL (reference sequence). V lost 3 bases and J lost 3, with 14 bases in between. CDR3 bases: TGTGCCAGCAGCCATTTAGGGTTAGGGGACACTGAAGCTTTCTTT. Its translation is CASSHLGLGDTEAFF.

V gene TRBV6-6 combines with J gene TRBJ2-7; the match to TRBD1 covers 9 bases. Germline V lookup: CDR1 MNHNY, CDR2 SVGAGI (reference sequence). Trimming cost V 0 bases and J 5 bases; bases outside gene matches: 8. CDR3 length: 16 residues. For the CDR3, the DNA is TGTGCCAGCAGTTACTCACCGGGACAGGGATTCAACGAGCAGTACTTC. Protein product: CASSYSPGQGFNEQYF.

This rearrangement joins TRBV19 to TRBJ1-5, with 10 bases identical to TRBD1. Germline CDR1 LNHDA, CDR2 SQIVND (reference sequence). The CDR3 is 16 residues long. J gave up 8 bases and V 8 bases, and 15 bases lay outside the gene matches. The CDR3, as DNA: TGTGCCAGTGGGACAGGGGCGAGGGGGTACCCAAAGCCCCAGCATTTT. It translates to CASGTGARGYPKPQHF. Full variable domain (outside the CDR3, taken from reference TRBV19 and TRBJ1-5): DGGITQSPKYLFRKEGQNVTLSCEQNLNHDAMYWYRQDPGQGLRLIYYSQIVNDFQKGDIAEGYSVSREKKESFPLTVTSAQKNPTAFYLCASGTGARGYPKPQHFGDGTRLSIL.